The clone carrying this T cell receptor (beta chain) was picked up many times. Trimming at V came to 2 bases and at J to 6 bases, leaving 9 bases not matched to a gene. The germline V gene encodes CDR1 MNHEY and CDR2 SVGEGT. The CDR3 sequence is 15 residues long. These data come from a study of T-cell reconstitution after alpha-beta-depleted transplantation in children. Unique molecular identifiers were used to barcode this TCRbeta library. TCRdb reprocessed the PCR reads with MiXCR, giving one entry per CDR3 protein. Altogether 200,000 to 250,000 distinct CDR3 sequences are present, 12% being singletons, with the ten largest covering over 2.5%.

The gene calls are TRBV6-2 or TRBV6-3 and TRBJ2-7; 8 bases map to TRBD2. The source of this sequence is a human donor who donated a stem cell graft to a child with acute lymphoblastic leukemia. The material sequenced was PBMCs from the stem cell graft donor, taken from the stem cell graft. This chain's CDR3 is CASSYESGGLSEQYF. CDR3 sequence (DNA): TGTGCCAGCAGTTACGAAAGCGGGGGTCTCTCCGAGCAGTACTTC.